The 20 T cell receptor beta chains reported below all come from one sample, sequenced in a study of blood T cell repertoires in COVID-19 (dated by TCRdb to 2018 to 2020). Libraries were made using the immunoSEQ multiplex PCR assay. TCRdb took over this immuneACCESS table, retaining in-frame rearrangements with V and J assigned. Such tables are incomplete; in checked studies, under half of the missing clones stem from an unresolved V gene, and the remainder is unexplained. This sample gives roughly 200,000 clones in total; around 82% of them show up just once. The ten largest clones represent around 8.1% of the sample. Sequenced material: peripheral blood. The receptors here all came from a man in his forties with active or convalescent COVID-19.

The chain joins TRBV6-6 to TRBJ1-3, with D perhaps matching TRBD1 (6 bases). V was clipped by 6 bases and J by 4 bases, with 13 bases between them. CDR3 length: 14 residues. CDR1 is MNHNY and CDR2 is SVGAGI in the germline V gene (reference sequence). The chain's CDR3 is CASSPRQVGNTIYF. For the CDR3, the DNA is TGTGCCAGCAGCCCACGACAGGTGGGAAACACCATATATTTT.

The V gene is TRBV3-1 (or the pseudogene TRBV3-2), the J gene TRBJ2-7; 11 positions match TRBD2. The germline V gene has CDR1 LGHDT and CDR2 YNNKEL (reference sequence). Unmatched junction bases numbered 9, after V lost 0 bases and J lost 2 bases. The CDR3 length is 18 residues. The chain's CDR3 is CASSQDWLAGGSAYEQYF. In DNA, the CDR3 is TGTGCCAGCAGCCAAGATTGGCTAGCGGGAGGTAGTGCCTACGAGCAGTACTTC.

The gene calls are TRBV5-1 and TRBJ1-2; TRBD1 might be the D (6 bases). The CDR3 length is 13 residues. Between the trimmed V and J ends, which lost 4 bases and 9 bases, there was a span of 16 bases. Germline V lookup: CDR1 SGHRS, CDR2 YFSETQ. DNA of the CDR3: TGCGCCAGCAGCCCCGACAGGTTCGGGAGCTACACCTTC. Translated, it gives CASSPDRFGSYTF.

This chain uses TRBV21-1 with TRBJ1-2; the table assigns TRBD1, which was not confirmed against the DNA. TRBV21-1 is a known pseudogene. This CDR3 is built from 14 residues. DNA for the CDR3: TGTGCCAGCAGCAAGACAGGGGGCGGCTATGGCTACACCTTC. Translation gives CASSKTGGGYGYTF.

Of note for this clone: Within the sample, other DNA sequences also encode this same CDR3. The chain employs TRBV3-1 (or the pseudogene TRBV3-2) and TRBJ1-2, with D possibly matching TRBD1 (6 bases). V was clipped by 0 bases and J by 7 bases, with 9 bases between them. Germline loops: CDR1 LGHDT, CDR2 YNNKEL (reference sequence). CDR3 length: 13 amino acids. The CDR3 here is CASSQDVRGGYTF. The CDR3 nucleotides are TGTGCCAGCAGCCAAGACGTCAGGGGTGGCTACACCTTC.

CDR3 coding DNA: TGCGCCAGCAGCCAAGGTCCCTACAGGGCGAACACCGGGGAGCTGTTTTTT. It encodes CASSQGPYRANTGELFF. The genes are TRBV4-3 and TRBJ2-2; D may be TRBD1 (6 bases). The CDR3 is 17 residues long. Per germline, CDR1 LGHNA and CDR2 YSLEER. Trimming pared 1 base from V and 0 bases from J, leaving 12 bases between.

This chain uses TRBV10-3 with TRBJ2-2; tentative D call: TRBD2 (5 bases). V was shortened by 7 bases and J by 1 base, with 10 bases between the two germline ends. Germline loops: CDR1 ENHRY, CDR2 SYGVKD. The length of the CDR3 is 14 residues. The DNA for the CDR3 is TGTGCCATCACCCCGGCGGGGAACACCGGGGAGCTGTTTTTT. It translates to CAITPAGNTGELFF.

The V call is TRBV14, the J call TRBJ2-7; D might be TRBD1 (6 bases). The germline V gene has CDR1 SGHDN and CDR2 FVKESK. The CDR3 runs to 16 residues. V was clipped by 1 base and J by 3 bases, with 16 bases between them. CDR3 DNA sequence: TGTGCCAGCAGCCAAGTTTTGACAGGAATTGGCTACGAGCAGTACTTC. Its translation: CASSQVLTGIGYEQYF.

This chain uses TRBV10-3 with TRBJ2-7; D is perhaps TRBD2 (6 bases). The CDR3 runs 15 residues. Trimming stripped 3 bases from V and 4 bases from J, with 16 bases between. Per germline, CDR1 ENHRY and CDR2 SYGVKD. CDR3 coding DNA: TGTGCCATCAGTGACTCTCGGGGGAGATCGTACGAGCAGTACTTC. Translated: CAISDSRGRSYEQYF.

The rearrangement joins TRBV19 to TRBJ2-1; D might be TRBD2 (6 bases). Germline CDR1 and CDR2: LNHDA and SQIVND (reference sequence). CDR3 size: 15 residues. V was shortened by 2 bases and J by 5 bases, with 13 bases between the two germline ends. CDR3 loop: CASSIRWPGDNEQFF. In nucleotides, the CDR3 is TGTGCCAGTAGTATACGGTGGCCGGGGGACAATGAGCAGTTCTTC.

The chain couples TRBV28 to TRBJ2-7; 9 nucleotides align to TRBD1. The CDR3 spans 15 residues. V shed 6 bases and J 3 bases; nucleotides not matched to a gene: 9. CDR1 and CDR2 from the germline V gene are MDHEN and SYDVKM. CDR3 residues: CASRSGGTGIYEQYF. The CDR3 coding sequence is TGTGCCAGCAGGTCCGGGGGGACAGGGATCTACGAGCAGTACTTC.

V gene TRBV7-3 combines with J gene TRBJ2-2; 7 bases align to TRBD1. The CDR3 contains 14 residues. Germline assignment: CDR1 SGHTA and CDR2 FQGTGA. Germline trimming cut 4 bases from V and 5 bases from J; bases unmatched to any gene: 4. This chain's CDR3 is CASSSDRVTGELFF. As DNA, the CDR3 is TGTGCCAGCAGCTCAGACAGGGTGACCGGGGAGCTGTTTTTT.

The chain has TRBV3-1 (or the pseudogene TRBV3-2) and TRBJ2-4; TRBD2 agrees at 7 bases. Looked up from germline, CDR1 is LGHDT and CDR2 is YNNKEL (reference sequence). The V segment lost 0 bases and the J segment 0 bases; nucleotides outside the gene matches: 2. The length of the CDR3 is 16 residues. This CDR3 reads CASSQDSGVAKNIQYF. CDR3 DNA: TGTGCCAGCAGCCAAGACAGCGGGGTAGCCAAAAACATTCAGTACTTC.

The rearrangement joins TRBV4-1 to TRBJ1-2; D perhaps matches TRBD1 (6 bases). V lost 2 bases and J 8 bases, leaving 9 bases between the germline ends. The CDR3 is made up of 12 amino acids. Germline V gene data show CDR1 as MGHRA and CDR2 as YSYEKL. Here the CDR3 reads CASSQPGDGYTF. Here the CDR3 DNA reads TGCGCCAGCAGCCAACCAGGGGACGGCTACACCTTC.

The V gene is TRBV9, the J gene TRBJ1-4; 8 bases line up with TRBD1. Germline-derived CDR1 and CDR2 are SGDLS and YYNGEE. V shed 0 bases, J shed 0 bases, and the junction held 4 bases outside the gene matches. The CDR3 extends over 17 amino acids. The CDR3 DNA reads TGTGCCAGCAGCGTAGCTACGGGACAGGCAACTAATGAAAAACTGTTTTTT. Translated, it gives CASSVATGQATNEKLFF.

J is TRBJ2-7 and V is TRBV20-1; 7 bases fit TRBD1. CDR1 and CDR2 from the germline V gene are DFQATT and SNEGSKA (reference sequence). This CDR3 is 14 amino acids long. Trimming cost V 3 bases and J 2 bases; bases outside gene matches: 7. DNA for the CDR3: TGCAGTGCTAGTCGTCTGGACAGGCCCTACGAGCAGTACTTC. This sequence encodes CSASRLDRPYEQYF.

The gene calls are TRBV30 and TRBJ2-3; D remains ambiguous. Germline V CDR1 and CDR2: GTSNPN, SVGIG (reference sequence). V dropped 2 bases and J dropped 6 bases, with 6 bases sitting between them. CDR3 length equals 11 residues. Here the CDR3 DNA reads TGTGCCTGGAGTACGAGGGATACGCAGTATTTT. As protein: CAWSTRDTQYF. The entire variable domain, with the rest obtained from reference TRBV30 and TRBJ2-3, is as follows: SQTIHQWPATLVQPVGSPLSLECTVEGTSNPNLYWYRQAAGRGLQLLFYSVGIGQISSEVPQNLSASRPQDRQFILSSKKLLLSDSGFYLCAWSTRDTQYFGPGTRLTVL.

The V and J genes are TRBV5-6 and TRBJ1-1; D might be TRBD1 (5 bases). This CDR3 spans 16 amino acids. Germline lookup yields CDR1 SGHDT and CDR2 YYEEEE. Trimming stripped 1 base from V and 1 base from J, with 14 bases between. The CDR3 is CASSLIQGGKNTEAFF. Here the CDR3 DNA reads TGTGCCAGCAGCTTGATCCAGGGCGGGAAGAACACTGAAGCTTTCTTT.

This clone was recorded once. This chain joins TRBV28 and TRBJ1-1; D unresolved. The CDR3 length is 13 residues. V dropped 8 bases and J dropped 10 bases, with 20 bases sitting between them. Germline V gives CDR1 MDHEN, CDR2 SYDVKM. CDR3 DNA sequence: TGTGCCAGCGAGGGAAATAATTTTCCGATAGCTTTCTTT. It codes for CASEGNNFPIAFF. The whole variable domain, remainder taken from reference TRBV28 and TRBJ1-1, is DVKVTQSSRYLVKRTGEKVFLECVQDMDHENMFWYRQDPGLGLRLIYFSYDVKMKEKGDIPEGYSVSREKKERFSLILESASTNQTSMYLCASEGNNFPIAFFGQGTRLTVV.

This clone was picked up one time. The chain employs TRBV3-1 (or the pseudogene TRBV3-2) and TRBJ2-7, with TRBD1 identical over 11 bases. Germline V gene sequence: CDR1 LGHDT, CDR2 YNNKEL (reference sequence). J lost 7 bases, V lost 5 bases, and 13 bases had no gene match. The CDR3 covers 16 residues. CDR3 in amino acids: CASSVSGTGGSGEQYF. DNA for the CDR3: TGTGCCAGCAGCGTATCCGGGACAGGGGGATCGGGGGAGCAGTACTTC.